Listed here are 19 T cell receptor beta chains from one sample, sequenced in a study of T cell responses to AZD1222 COVID-19 vaccine. Clones were sequenced by immunoSEQ multiplex PCR, and TCRdb holds only the in-frame ones, with some missing. The data show under 95,000 clones, around nine tenths seen once. Sample: peripheral blood, taken on day 0 of AZD1222 vaccination. These receptors all come from an adult in good health.

The chain uses TRBV19 and TRBJ1-5; TRBD1 agrees at 11 bases. V lost 3 bases to trimming and J lost 4 bases; unmatched junction nucleotides: 11. Germline CDR1 is LNHDA and CDR2 is SQIVND (reference sequence). The CDR3 loop spans 18 amino acids. CDR3 in DNA: TGTGCCAGTAGTATGGACAGGGGGCCCGGTGGACGAAATCAGCCCCAGCATTTT. It encodes CASSMDRGPGGRNQPQHF.

The chain has TRBV13 and TRBJ2-2; D uncertain. CDR1 PRHDT and CDR2 FYEKMQ come from the germline V gene (reference sequence). The CDR3 runs to 12 residues. Trimming cost V 7 bases and J 6 bases, with 9 bases left between them. CDR3 residues: CASTSVPGELFF. DNA for the CDR3: TGTGCCAGCACTTCGGTGCCCGGGGAGCTGTTTTTT.

The chain joins TRBV5-6 to TRBJ2-5; D is uncertain. CDR1 is SGHDT and CDR2 is YYEEEE in the germline V gene. V was shortened by 0 bases and J by 1 base, with 16 bases between the two germline ends. CDR3 length: 17 amino acids. CDR3 nucleotides: TGTGCCAGCAGCTTGGCCGAAAGAGCCCAGTTCCAAGAGACCCAGTACTTC. Amino acids: CASSLAERAQFQETQYF.

The chain recombines TRBV5-1 with TRBJ1-2, with D hard to call. CDR3 length equals 13 residues. Germline V gene sequence: CDR1 SGHRS, CDR2 YFSETQ. With 0 bases removed from V and 2 bases from J, the gap between germline ends came to 5 bases. DNA for the CDR3: TGCGCCAGCAGCTTGGAGACGAACTATGGCTACACCTTC. It specifies CASSLETNYGYTF.

CDR3 nucleotide sequence: TGCGCCAGCAGCCAAGCCTGGGGGGCTGGAGGCTACACCTTC. It codes for CASSQAWGAGGYTF. The chain has TRBV4-1 and TRBJ1-2; D is perhaps TRBD1 (6 bases). The CDR3 covers 14 residues. Germline loops: CDR1 MGHRA, CDR2 YSYEKL. The V end lost 1 base, the J end lost 8 bases, and 14 bases lay between the germline ends.

This clone was seen once. The chain combines TRBV6-5 with TRBJ1-1; 8 bases fit TRBD1. The CDR3 has 13 residues. V was pared by 2 bases and J by 11 bases, with 7 bases of the junction left unmatched. The germline CDR1 and CDR2 sequences are MNHEY and SVGAGI. The CDR3 DNA reads as TGTGCCAGCAGTTACAAGCCAGGGGGCTTGGCTTTCTTT. It encodes CASSYKPGGLAFF.

The chain couples TRBV19 to TRBJ1-5; D gene unclear. Germline CDR1 reads LNHDA; CDR2 reads SQIVND (reference sequence). Trimming removed 2 bases from V and 2 bases from J, with 7 bases in between. The CDR3 is made up of 14 amino acids. CDR3 bases: TGTGCCAGTAGTATACCCGGGGGCAATCAGCCCCAGCATTTT. The encoded protein is CASSIPGGNQPQHF. The complete variable domain, with remaining parts taken from reference TRBV19 and TRBJ1-5, reads DGGITQSPKYLFRKEGQNVTLSCEQNLNHDAMYWYRQDPGQGLRLIYYSQIVNDFQKGDIAEGYSVSREKKESFPLTVTSAQKNPTAFYLCASSIPGGNQPQHFGDGTRLSIL.

The V call is TRBV2, the J call TRBJ1-6, with D possibly TRBD1 on 6 matching bases. CDR1 is SNHLY, CDR2 FYNNEI, per germline. The CDR3 consists of 14 residues. The V gene lost 7 bases and the J gene lost 7 bases, with 14 bases spanning the gap. The CDR3 loop reads CASTRGGPNSPLHF. CDR3 DNA sequence: TGTGCCAGCACCAGAGGGGGGCCCAATTCACCCCTCCACTTT.

This chain's CDR3 is CASSYQGTIEAFF. For the CDR3, the DNA is TGTGCCAGCAGTTATCAGGGAACCATTGAAGCTTTCTTT. The J gene is TRBJ1-1, the V gene TRBV6-5, with a weak D call TRBD1 (5 bases). The CDR3 loop spans 13 amino acids. V was cut by 3 bases and J by 7 bases, with 12 bases left in between. Germline-derived CDR1 and CDR2 are MNHEY and SVGAGI.

The sample holds one count of this clone. The chain carries TRBV3-1 (or the pseudogene TRBV3-2) and TRBJ1-1; TRBD1 matches at 7 bases. CDR1 is LGHDT, CDR2 YNNKEL, per germline (reference sequence). This CDR3 has 16 residues. V gave up 4 bases and J gave up 0 bases; unmatched junction bases: 8. In nucleotides, the CDR3 is TGTGCCAGCAGCCCACAGACAGGGCTCATGAACACTGAAGCTTTCTTT. The encoded protein is CASSPQTGLMNTEAFF.

The chain combines TRBV12-5 with TRBJ1-2; the D is unclear. CDR3 length: 12 amino acids. Germline CDR1 is LGHNT and CDR2 is FRNRAP. V lost 8 bases, J lost 7 bases, and 14 bases lay in between. CDR3 protein: CASFGGGFGYTF. As DNA, the CDR3 is TGTGCTAGTTTTGGTGGAGGATTTGGCTACACCTTC. The entire variable domain, with the rest obtained from reference TRBV12-5 and TRBJ1-2, is as follows: DARVTQTPRHKVTEMGQEVTMRCQPILGHNTVFWYRQTMMQGLELLAYFRNRAPLDDSGMPKDRFSAEMPDATLATLKIQPSEPRDSAVYFCASFGGGFGYTFGSGTRLTVV.

The rearrangement joins TRBV19 to TRBJ1-5; D remains unclear. Germline CDR1 is LNHDA and CDR2 is SQIVND (reference sequence). The CDR3 totals 16 residues. Deletions cut 1 base from V and 2 bases from J, with 12 bases between. This CDR3 is CASSIVARSGNQPQHF. The CDR3 DNA is TGTGCCAGTAGTATAGTAGCCAGGAGTGGCAATCAGCCCCAGCATTTT.

This chain joins TRBV6-5 and TRBJ2-7; no definite D call. V lost 6 bases and J lost 0, with 9 bases in between. CDR1 is MNHEY, CDR2 SVGAGI, per germline. This CDR3 comprises 13 residues. The chain's CDR3 is CASRPGSSYEQYF. For the CDR3, the DNA is TGTGCCAGCAGGCCGGGTAGCTCCTACGAGCAGTACTTC.

The V gene is TRBV2, the J gene TRBJ2-5; D is undetermined. This CDR3 spans 15 amino acids. Germline V gene lookup returns CDR1 SNHLY and CDR2 FYNNEI. V gave up 0 bases and J gave up 3 bases, with 11 bases separating them. The CDR3 sequence: CASSEARTIKETQYF. CDR3 coding DNA: TGTGCCAGCAGTGAAGCCCGGACGATTAAAGAGACCCAGTACTTC.

DNA for the CDR3: TGTGCCAGTAGTATAGGCCGGACAGGGGGCACTGAAGCTTTCTTT. Translation: CASSIGRTGGTEAFF. The rearrangement links TRBV19 to TRBJ1-1; TRBD1 aligns across 10 bases. The trim removed 1 base at V and 4 bases at J, leaving 3 bases unmatched. The CDR3 covers 15 residues. Germline lookup yields CDR1 LNHDA and CDR2 SQIVND (reference sequence).

The chain uses TRBV12-3 or TRBV12-4 and TRBJ2-5; no definite D call. The CDR3 sequence is 11 residues long. V dropped 6 bases and J dropped 1 base, with 3 bases sitting between them. CDR3 coding DNA: TGTGCCAGCAGCACCCAAGAGACCCAGTACTTC. Residues: CASSTQETQYF.

This clone was counted once. The CDR3 here is CASSLGRGWTEAFF. The CDR3 nucleotides are TGTGCCAGCAGTTTAGGCAGGGGCTGGACTGAAGCTTTCTTT. This sequence joins TRBV28 and TRBJ1-1; D might be TRBD1 (6 bases). The CDR3 extends over 14 amino acids. The germline CDR1 and CDR2 sequences are MDHEN and SYDVKM. The germline V and J ends were trimmed by 2 bases and 5 bases, with 12 bases remaining between them.

This rearrangement joins TRBV28 to TRBJ2-6, with 12 bases fitting TRBD2. CDR1 is MDHEN and CDR2 is SYDVKM in the germline V gene. Unmatched junction bases numbered 7, after V lost 7 bases and J lost 0 bases. The CDR3 is made up of 18 amino acids. The CDR3: CASTPRLAGASGANVLTF. CDR3 nucleotides: TGTGCCAGCACTCCTAGACTAGCGGGAGCCTCTGGGGCCAACGTCCTGACTTTC.

This clone was observed once. The genes are TRBV10-3 and TRBJ1-1, with TRBD1 as a possible D gene (6 bases). V dropped 5 bases and J dropped 1 base, with 11 bases sitting between them. This CDR3 is built from 14 residues. From germline, CDR1 is ENHRY and CDR2 SYGVKD. CDR3 region: CAISNEQGNTEAFF. CDR3 nucleotide sequence: TGTGCCATCAGTAACGAACAGGGGAACACTGAAGCTTTCTTT.